This T cell receptor beta chain was retrieved from a study of shared clonotypes between healthy human individuals (dated by TCRdb to the early 2020s). About the investigation overall: Three men and a couple of women, aged 18 to 49 years, made up the cohort. Leukapheresis yielded between about 0.85 and 9.5 billion PBMCs per donor. Blood TCR repertoires of about five healthy adults were deeply sequenced to estimate repertoire size and the extent of clonotype sharing between individuals. To increase sequencing depth and limit assay-specific biases, different laboratories used diverse techniques to prepare libraries and sequence TCR repertoires. Study-wide findings and limitations: The small number of donors limited the genetic and exposure-history diversity represented. Pairwise subsampling indicated that sequencing depth was expected to affect the degree of clonotype sharing among donors. Only blood was sampled, and tissue TCR repertoires likely differ from those in blood.

Using the deep immunoSEQ assay, TCR CDR3 regions were amplified from genomic DNA by multiplex PCR. For each cell subset, the extracted genomic DNA was distributed evenly across all wells of several immunoSEQ 96-well plates, and each plate served as one replicate. For unsorted PBMC, about 300 ng genomic DNA, equal to 30,000 or so T cell genomes, was loaded into each replicate PCR. Ten immunoSEQ deep assay plates were used to sequence unsorted PBMC genomic DNA. Purified libraries were measured with a Qubit 3.0 fluorometer, size-checked on a Bioanalyzer 2100, and measured again with the KAPA Library Quantification kit. Each immunoSEQ 96-well plate was sequenced on its own single-read 150-cycle Illumina NextSeq 550 flow cell. The published analysis was carried out like this. Because the immunoSEQ output held only junctional sequences and lacked quality scores, the filtering could not match the filtering applied to full-length reads. Sequences were annotated with PyIR, a Python wrapper for IgBLAST v1.9, using IMGT germline references to assign V/J genes and CDR3. Reads were removed for weak V/J assignments (E-value above 1e-6), missing CDR3, stop codons, out-of-frame junctions, or ambiguous translated residues. V3J clonotypes were defined as sequences sharing an identical inferred V gene, J gene, and CDR3 amino acid sequence. The percentage overlap between two repertoires was calculated by dividing the number of shared unique clonotypes by the size of the smaller repertoire. Repertoire richness was assessed with RTK rarefaction, the Chao1 estimator, and Recon v2.1 estimates of unobserved clonotypes. In its TCRdb copy, this immuneACCESS table keeps in-frame sequences only and misses some clones. Where compared with another copy, unresolved V genes explain less than half of these, and the others have no known cause. The V and J calls and clone size are taken from that table; D and trimming were inferred from the DNA. The sample includes about half a million clones, with 79% observed a single time. Jointly, the top ten make up 10% to 15% of the sample.

V is pruned by 4 bases and J by 2 bases, leaving 6 bases of the junction without a gene match. Including the terminal cysteine and phenylalanine, the CDR3 comprises 16 residues. The entry retains the CDR3 DNA only, 48 bases that are in frame from base 1. The germline V gene (reference sequence) gives CDR1 as SGHNT and CDR2 as YYREEE. Donors were healthy HIV-negative adults with no recently reported acute infections or vaccinations. Every donor was a Caucasian adult residing in Nashville, Tennessee, USA. For unsorted samples, tens of millions of PBMCs were counted, and genomic DNA was extracted using the QIAamp DNA Blood Mini kit. Blood was collected by leukapheresis, and PBMCs were isolated by Ficoll-Histopaque density gradient centrifugation and then cryopreserved in liquid nitrogen vapor phase. Turning to this clone: Its antigen target is currently unknown. Qualities for individual bases were not recorded, and no much larger clone is one base off.

The sequenced sample was PBMCs. The receptor's source is a woman in her thirties or forties in good health. Some clones in this sample may be carry-over from other donors' samples. This chain joins TRBV5-4 to TRBJ2-1; 10 bases in the junction line up with TRBD2. The CDR3 is CASSPEGTSAYNEQFF. The sequenced DNA is TGTGCCAGCAGCCCGGAGGGGACTAGCGCCTACAATGAGCAGTTCTTC.